A single T cell receptor beta chain is shown here with its context. This sample was taken from a study of technical replicates of blood from a few donors. Data came from immunoSEQ multiplex PCR; TCRdb stores just in-frame clones and leaves some out. There are 60,000 to 90,000 clones in the sample; around 95% occur only once, and more than 0.25% lies in the top ten. The sample taken for sequencing was T cells isolated from PBMCs. The sequence derives from a human donor in good health.

Here the CDR3 DNA reads TGTGCCGTCGCGGGCGGCACTGAAGCTTTCTTT. Its translation: CAVAGGTEAFF. V usage is TRBV6-5 and J usage is TRBJ1-1; no clear D gene. Germline loops: CDR1 MNHEY, CDR2 SVGAGI. The V end lost 11 bases, the J end lost 4 bases, and 11 bases lay between the germline ends. The CDR3 is 11 amino acids.